In this sample, the clone carrying this T cell receptor (beta chain) turned up once. The sample is drawn from a study of blood T cell repertoires in COVID-19. Germline CDR1 is LGHDT and CDR2 is YNNKEL (reference sequence). The CDR3 sequence is 13 residues long. Trimming took off 3 bases at V and 6 bases at J, with 9 bases between the two ends. This table comes from immunoSEQ multiplex PCR, and its TCRdb copy is limited to in-frame clones, with some not included. Counted here are around 370,000 clones, 90% occurring once; the ten biggest clones make up 6.5%. This clonotype was obtained from a man between 18 and 29 years old with active or convalescent COVID-19. Sequencing input: peripheral blood. V usage is TRBV3-1 (or the pseudogene TRBV3-2) and J usage is TRBJ2-1; the D is unclear. Here the CDR3 reads CASSQKSVNEQFF. In DNA, the CDR3 is TGTGCCAGCAGCCAGAAGTCGGTCAATGAGCAGTTCTTC.